This T cell receptor beta chain stems from a study of early T cells in non-severe SARS-CoV-2 infection. Using its own MiXCR run on the 5' RACE reads, TCRdb lists one record per CDR3 protein. Of under 60,000 distinct CDR3 sequences in the sample, about 12% were seen once. The J segment lost 2 bases and the V segment lost 6 bases, leaving 4 bases of the junction unmatched. The CDR3 spans 13 residues. CDR1 and CDR2 from the germline V gene are SGDLS and YYNGEE. This clonotype came up a few times. The clonotype originates from an adult who was a healthcare worker with PCR-confirmed SARS-CoV-2 infection or an uninfected control (not recorded which). The V call is TRBV9, the J call TRBJ2-5, with 7 bases fitting TRBD1. The sample comprised whole blood. The CDR3 DNA is TGTGCCAGCAACAAGGGACAGCAAGAGACCCAGTACTTC. Amino acid sequence: CASNKGQQETQYF.